These 27 T cell receptor beta chains were all obtained from the same sample, sequenced in a study of blood T cell repertoires in COVID-19. Sequencing used immunoSEQ multiplex PCR; TCRdb keeps in-frame clones, though not all of them. This table holds some 210,000 clones, more than 70% found once. Sequenced: peripheral blood. These receptors were taken from a woman aged 35 to 49 who had recovered from COVID-19.

This chain links TRBV19 with TRBJ1-1, with TRBD1 matching 7 bases. The CDR3 runs 13 residues. Germline V CDR1 and CDR2: LNHDA, SQIVND (reference sequence). Trimming cost V 9 bases and J 3 bases; bases outside gene matches: 7. The CDR3 bases are TGTGCCAGCGGGGAAGACAGGGACACTGAAGCTTTCTTT. It specifies CASGEDRDTEAFF.

The chain is built from TRBV24-1 and TRBJ2-7; D call uncertain. The CDR3 consists of 12 residues. V was clipped by 5 bases and J by 2 bases, with 6 bases between them. Germline CDR1 is KGHDR and CDR2 is SFDVKD. Here the CDR3 reads CATSGPTYEQYF. As DNA, the CDR3 is TGTGCCACCAGTGGGCCCACCTACGAGCAGTACTTC.

The J gene is TRBJ2-7, the V gene TRBV6-2 or TRBV6-3; D unclear. Trimming took off 2 bases at V and 2 bases at J, with 13 bases between the two ends. This CDR3 is built from 15 residues. Germline CDR1 reads MNHEY; CDR2 reads SVGEGT. The CDR3 protein is CASSYGQASTYEQYF. The CDR3 nucleotides read TGTGCCAGCAGTTACGGGCAGGCATCAACCTACGAGCAGTACTTC.

This chain uses TRBV11-2 with TRBJ1-2, with TRBD1 matching over 7 bases. The germline V gene has CDR1 SGHAT and CDR2 FQNNGV. CDR3 length: 14 amino acids. J gave up 4 bases and V 3 bases, and 5 bases lay outside the gene matches. The CDR3, as DNA: TGTGCCAGCAGCTTGACAGGGCTAGGCTATGGCTACACCTTC. This sequence encodes CASSLTGLGYGYTF.

This clone has more than one count but fewer than ten. The chain combines TRBV27 with TRBJ2-7; TRBD1 agrees at 9 bases. V dropped 6 bases and J dropped 4; count of bases not matched to a gene: 16. The CDR3 consists of 17 residues. Germline V gene data show CDR1 as MNHEY and CDR2 as SMNVEV (reference sequence). This CDR3 reads CASSRIGMGGQGYEQYF. CDR3 nucleotides: TGTGCCAGCAGCCGGATCGGGATGGGGGGACAGGGATACGAGCAGTACTTC.

The chain uses TRBV4-1 and TRBJ2-5; 11 bases are a match to TRBD1. Germline V gene data show CDR1 as MGHRA and CDR2 as YSYEKL. The CDR3 contains 17 residues. V gave up 4 bases and J gave up 5 bases; unmatched junction bases: 12. This chain's CDR3 is CASSPGRDRGNGETQYF. For the CDR3, the DNA is TGCGCCAGCAGCCCCGGGCGGGACAGGGGGAATGGGGAGACCCAGTACTTC.

V is TRBV7-2 and J is TRBJ1-2; weak D call: TRBD1 (5 bases). Germline CDR1 SGHTA, CDR2 FQGNSA. CDR3 length: 14 residues. The germline V and J ends were trimmed by 2 bases and 7 bases, with 14 bases remaining between them. DNA for the CDR3: TGTGCCAGCAGCTTAAATCCCAGGGTCGGTGGCTACACCTTC. It encodes CASSLNPRVGGYTF.

The J gene is TRBJ2-2, the V gene TRBV4-3; 13 bases map to TRBD2. Germline values: CDR1 LGHNA, CDR2 YSLEER. The CDR3 length is 18 residues. The ends lost 1 base at V and 4 bases at J; junction bases unmatched: 6. For the CDR3, the DNA is TGCGCCAGCAGCCAAGTCATTGGACTAGCGGGAGTCACCGGGGAGCTGTTTTTT. It specifies CASSQVIGLAGVTGELFF.

The V gene is TRBV30, the J gene TRBJ2-3; D call uncertain. Germline values: CDR1 GTSNPN, CDR2 SVGIG (reference sequence). V gave up 5 bases and J gave up 2 bases, with 8 bases separating them. The CDR3 is made up of 12 amino acids. Here the CDR3 reads CAWSPLTDTQYF. The CDR3 DNA sequence: TGTGCCTGGTCCCCACTCACAGATACGCAGTATTTT.

This clone was seen a few times. The rearrangement links TRBV24-1 to TRBJ1-2, with D maybe TRBD1 (5 bases). Germline V gene sequence: CDR1 KGHDR, CDR2 SFDVKD. The CDR3 spans 13 residues. V lost 9 bases and J 6 bases, leaving 16 bases between the germline ends. CDR3 sequence reads: CATRRSQGDGYTF. In DNA, the CDR3 is TGTGCCACCCGACGTTCGCAGGGTGATGGCTACACCTTC.

The chain combines TRBV6-5 with TRBJ1-5, with D possibly being TRBD1 (5 bases). The CDR3 covers 13 residues. Germline assignment: CDR1 MNHEY and CDR2 SVGAGI. V dropped 6 bases and J dropped 7 bases, with 13 bases sitting between them. This CDR3 reads CASRSGFGQPQHF. The CDR3 nucleotides are TGTGCCAGCAGGTCAGGGTTCGGCCAGCCCCAGCATTTT.

The chain links TRBV29-1 to TRBJ2-1; 8 nucleotides line up with TRBD1. Germline CDR1 SQVTM, CDR2 ANQGSEA. CDR3 length: 15 residues. V lost 1 base and J lost 7; bases outside the gene matches: 9. CDR3 loop: CSVEARGTGMNEQFF. The DNA of the CDR3 is TGCAGCGTTGAAGCCCGTGGGACAGGAATGAATGAGCAGTTCTTC.

The gene calls are TRBV6-4 and TRBJ2-1, with TRBD2 matching over 13 bases. Trimming removed 4 bases from V and 7 bases from J; junction bases left unmatched: 1. The length of the CDR3 is 14 residues. Germline CDR1 is MRHNA and CDR2 is SNTAGT. CDR3 DNA sequence: TGTGCCAGCAGTGTACTAGCGGGAGGGAATGAGCAGTTCTTC. Protein product: CASSVLAGGNEQFF.

This chain connects TRBV18 to TRBJ1-3, with 8 bases identical to TRBD1. The CDR3 consists of 15 residues. Trimming at V came to 6 bases and at J to 2 bases, leaving 6 bases not matched to a gene. Germline lookup yields CDR1 KGHSH and CDR2 LQKENI. This CDR3 is CASSADRVTGNTIYF. The CDR3 coding sequence is TGTGCCAGCTCCGCGGACAGGGTGACTGGAAACACCATATATTTT. The whole variable domain, remainder taken from reference TRBV18 and TRBJ1-3, is NAGVMQNPRHLVRRRGQEARLRCSPMKGHSHVYWYRQLPEEGLKFMVYLQKENIIDESGMPKERFSAEFPKEGPSILRIQQVVRGDSAAYFCASSADRVTGNTIYFGEGSWLTVV.

This chain joins TRBV28 and TRBJ2-7; D may be TRBD1 (6 bases). The V gene's germline CDR1 is MDHEN and CDR2 SYDVKM. Trimming stripped 6 bases from V and 3 bases from J, with 18 bases between. This CDR3 spans 15 amino acids. This CDR3 is CASSKSSQGFYEQYF. The CDR3 nucleotides read TGTGCCAGCAGCAAATCTTCACAGGGATTCTACGAGCAGTACTTC.

The V gene is TRBV4-2, the J gene TRBJ1-4; D remains unclear. The germline V gene encodes CDR1 LGHNA and CDR2 YNFKEQ. Trimming stripped 1 base from V and 7 bases from J, with 7 bases between. This CDR3 comprises 13 residues. The CDR3 loop is CASSQAPGEKLFF. CDR3 in DNA: TGTGCCAGCAGCCAAGCACCCGGTGAAAAACTGTTTTTT.

V usage is TRBV6-2 or TRBV6-3 and J usage is TRBJ1-6; TRBD1 agrees at 7 bases. The trim removed 5 bases at V and 7 bases at J, leaving 8 bases unmatched. Per germline, CDR1 MNHEY and CDR2 SVGEGT. The CDR3 contains 15 residues. CDR3 bases: TGTGCCAGCAGTCGATGGGACAGTGGGAATTCACCCCTCCACTTT. Residues: CASSRWDSGNSPLHF.

This chain links TRBV4-1 with TRBJ2-3, with 10 bases identical to TRBD2. The germline CDR1 and CDR2 sequences are MGHRA and YSYEKL. With 0 bases clipped from V and 6 bases from J, the junction kept 6 bases outside the gene matches. The CDR3 contains 16 residues. CDR3 DNA sequence: TGCGCCAGCAGCCAAGAAAGCGGGAGGGCCAGTGATACGCAGTATTTT. Amino acid sequence: CASSQESGRASDTQYF.

The J gene is TRBJ2-7, the V gene TRBV18, with a weak D call TRBD1 (5 bases). Germline CDR1 reads KGHSH; CDR2 reads LQKENI. Trimming took 0 bases from V and 2 from J, leaving 8 bases between them. This CDR3 has 14 amino acids. The CDR3 DNA sequence: TGTGCCAGCTCACCACCGACGGACACCTACGAGCAGTACTTC. It codes for CASSPPTDTYEQYF.

The V call is TRBV7-9, the J call TRBJ2-1; a possible D gene is TRBD2 (6 bases). Germline CDR1 SEHNR, CDR2 FQNEAQ (reference sequence). The CDR3 totals 15 residues. The V end was cut by 2 bases, the J end by 6 bases, with 14 bases between. CDR3 residues: CASSLFRGTPNEQFF. CDR3 coding DNA: TGTGCCAGCAGCTTATTCAGAGGGACTCCCAATGAGCAGTTCTTC.

As regards this clone: The same CDR3 is also encoded by other DNA sequences in this sample. CDR3 DNA: TGTGCCAGCAGGTCCGGGACAGGGATCTACGAGCAGTACTTC. Translating gives CASRSGTGIYEQYF. The chain has TRBV6-5 and TRBJ2-7; 9 bases map to TRBD1. This CDR3 is 14 amino acids long. Germline CDR1 reads MNHEY; CDR2 reads SVGAGI. V dropped 6 bases and J dropped 3; count of bases not matched to a gene: 6.

V usage is TRBV30 and J usage is TRBJ2-3, with 13 bases matching TRBD2. The CDR3 loop spans 15 amino acids. V trimming: 4 bases; J trimming: 5 bases; junction bases outside the gene matches: 6. The germline gives CDR1 GTSNPN, CDR2 SVGIG (reference sequence). As DNA, the CDR3 is TGTGCCTGGACCGGACTAGCGGGAGCCTTAGATACGCAGTATTTT. Its translation is CAWTGLAGALDTQYF. Together with reference TRBV30 and TRBJ2-3, the CDR3 gives the full variable domain: SQTIHQWPATLVQPVGSPLSLECTVEGTSNPNLYWYRQAAGRGLQLLFYSVGIGQISSEVPQNLSASRPQDRQFILSSKKLLLSDSGFYLCAWTGLAGALDTQYFGPGTRLTVL.

V usage is TRBV6-2 or TRBV6-3 and J usage is TRBJ2-1; 13 bases line up with TRBD2. This CDR3 is built from 15 residues. Looked up from germline, CDR1 is MNHEY and CDR2 is SVGEGT. The V and J ends lost 5 bases and 11 bases, in that order; junction bases with no gene match: 9. The chain's CDR3 is CASSDPGLAGVKQFF. The CDR3 bases are TGTGCCAGCAGTGACCCCGGACTAGCGGGAGTTAAGCAGTTCTTC.

This clone was seen a single time. This chain connects TRBV19 to TRBJ2-3; D gene ambiguous. V was pared by 10 bases and J by 4 bases, with 15 bases between. Germline CDR1 LNHDA, CDR2 SQIVND (reference sequence). The CDR3 consists of 13 residues. CDR3 amino acids: CATNTMGADTQYF. CDR3 DNA sequence: TGTGCCACCAACACCATGGGCGCAGATACGCAGTATTTT.

The rearrangement joins TRBV3-1 (or the pseudogene TRBV3-2) to TRBJ1-1; no clear D. V was clipped by 4 bases and J by 6 bases, with 12 bases between them. CDR1 is LGHDT, CDR2 YNNKEL, per germline (reference sequence). The CDR3 contains 13 residues. CDR3 region: CASSPSRGSEAFF. The CDR3 DNA is TGTGCCAGCAGCCCATCAAGAGGTTCTGAAGCTTTCTTT.

This chain links TRBV6-5 with TRBJ2-1; the match to TRBD2 covers 10 bases. Trimming removed 5 bases from V and 4 bases from J; junction bases left unmatched: 5. The V gene's germline CDR1 is MNHEY and CDR2 SVGAGI. This CDR3 is 15 amino acids long. The CDR3 protein is CASSPSSGRYNEQFF. The CDR3 DNA sequence: TGTGCCAGCAGTCCCTCTAGCGGGAGATACAATGAGCAGTTCTTC.

This sequence joins TRBV3-1 (or the pseudogene TRBV3-2) and TRBJ1-1, with unresolved D. This CDR3 region has 13 residues. The germline V gene encodes CDR1 LGHDT and CDR2 YNNKEL (reference sequence). Trimming shortened V by 1 base and J by 5 bases, and 8 bases separated the two germline ends. CDR3 nucleotides: TGTGCCAGCAGCCAAGTTGCGGGGACTGAAGCTTTCTTT. Translated, it gives CASSQVAGTEAFF.